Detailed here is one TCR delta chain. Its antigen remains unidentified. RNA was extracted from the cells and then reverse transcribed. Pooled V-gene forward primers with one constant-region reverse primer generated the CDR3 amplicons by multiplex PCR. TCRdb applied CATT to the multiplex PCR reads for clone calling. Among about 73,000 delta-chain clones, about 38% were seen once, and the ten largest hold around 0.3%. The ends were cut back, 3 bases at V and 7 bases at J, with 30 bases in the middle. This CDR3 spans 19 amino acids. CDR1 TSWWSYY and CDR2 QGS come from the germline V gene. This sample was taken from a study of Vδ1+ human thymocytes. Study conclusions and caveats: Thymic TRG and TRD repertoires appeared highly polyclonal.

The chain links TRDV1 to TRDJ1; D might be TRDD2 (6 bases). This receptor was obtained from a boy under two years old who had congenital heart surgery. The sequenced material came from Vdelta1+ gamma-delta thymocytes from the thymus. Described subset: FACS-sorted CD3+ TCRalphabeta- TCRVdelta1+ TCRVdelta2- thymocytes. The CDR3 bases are TGTGCTCTTGGGGACCCCCTCCCATCCTACCCTTTACGGAGATGTAAACTCATCTTT. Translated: CALGDPLPSYPLRRCKLIF.